This entry lists 17 T cell receptor beta chains sequenced from one sample in a study of blood T cells in healthy people across ages. Then a second PCR, running roughly 7 to 11 cycles, was carried out with a sample-barcoded 5' primer and a J-beta primer mix. MiXCR, applied by TCRdb to the 5' RACE reads, yields one record per CDR3 protein. The sample lists hundreds of thousands of distinct CDR3 sequences, 40% to 50% seen once, with about 19% in the top ten. The specimen sequenced was blood. All receptors come from a man in his 60s in good health.

At least ten counts were recorded for this clonotype. This sequence joins TRBV9 and TRBJ2-5; 8 bases are shared with TRBD2. Germline values: CDR1 SGDLS, CDR2 YYNGEE. V gave up 3 bases and J gave up 6 bases; unmatched junction bases: 4. CDR3 length: 13 residues. The CDR3 sequence is CASSGTSRQTQYF. The DNA of the CDR3 is TGTGCCAGCAGCGGGACTAGCAGGCAGACCCAGTACTTC.

As concerns this clonotype: An end of the junction differs from the germline gene, which may be a read error. The chain carries TRBV7-6 and TRBJ2-3, with D possibly being TRBD1 or TRBD2 (5 bases each). This CDR3 is built from 18 residues. CDR1 is SGHVS, CDR2 FNYEAQ, per germline. The CDR3 sequence: CASSFSERGGTGTDTQYF. The CDR3 DNA follows: TGCGCCAGCAGCTTCTCGGAGAGGGGCGGTACGGGCACAGATACGCAGTATTTT.

The chain couples TRBV20-1 to TRBJ1-6, with D tentatively TRBD1 (5 bases). Trimming removed 0 bases at V and 7 bases at J, with 10 bases between. Per the germline V gene, CDR1 is DFQATT and CDR2 is SNEGSKA (reference sequence). The CDR3 is made up of 14 amino acids. CDR3 region: CSARDPGVNSPLHF. The CDR3, as DNA: TGCAGTGCTAGAGATCCGGGGGTCAATTCACCCCTCCACTTT.

The chain combines TRBV4-3 with TRBJ1-2; D is ambiguous. Trimming removed 0 bases at V and 8 bases at J, with 13 bases between. CDR1 and CDR2 (germline): LGHNA, YSLEER. The CDR3 is 14 residues long. CDR3 nucleotides: TGCGCCAGCAGCCAAGATGGACGGATTGACGGCTACACCTTC. Its translation is CASSQDGRIDGYTF.

Many counts were recorded for this clonotype. Just one base apart from a much larger clone, this may be a read error. The chain recombines TRBV11-2 with TRBJ2-5; D perhaps matches TRBD1 (6 bases). V was trimmed by 0 bases and J by 1 base, leaving 9 bases between them. CDR1 and CDR2 from the germline V gene are SGHAT and FQNNGV. This CDR3 is 15 amino acids long. The CDR3 reads CASSLDGGPQETQYF. CDR3 sequence (DNA): TGTGCCAGCAGCTTAGATGGGGGCCCCCAAGAGACCCAGTACTTC.

The chain employs TRBV7-8 and TRBJ2-7, with 9 bases lining up with TRBD2. Germline assignment: CDR1 SGHVS and CDR2 FQNEAQ. The V segment lost 1 base and the J segment 7 bases; nucleotides outside the gene matches: 8. This CDR3 is built from 15 residues. The CDR3 protein is CASSLEAGGLNEQYF. CDR3 DNA sequence: TGTGCCAGCAGCTTAGAGGCGGGGGGGCTGAATGAGCAGTACTTC.

The V and J genes are TRBV11-2 and TRBJ2-1; D is uncertain. CDR3 length equals 12 residues. Trimming took off 4 bases at V and 10 bases at J, with 11 bases between the two ends. Per the germline V gene, CDR1 is SGHAT and CDR2 is FQNNGV. In DNA, the CDR3 is TGTGCCAGCAGCTCCGAGAATAGGGAGCAGTTCTTC. As protein: CASSSENREQFF. Drawing the rest from reference TRBV11-2 and TRBJ2-1, the complete variable domain is EAGVAQSPRYKIIEKRQSVAFWCNPISGHATLYWYQQILGQGPKLLIQFQNNGVVDDSQLPKDRFSAERLKGVDSTLKIQPAKLEDSAVYLCASSSENREQFFGPGTRLTVL.

The genes are TRBV2 and TRBJ2-3; D unclear. Trimming left V 3 bases short and J 8 bases short, with 6 bases between. This CDR3 region has 11 residues. CDR1 is SNHLY and CDR2 is FYNNEI in the germline V gene. The DNA for the CDR3 is TGTGCCAGCAGTGAGTGGGCTACGCAGTATTTT. Protein product: CASSEWATQYF.

In regard to this clonotype: An end of the junction differs from the germline gene, which may be a read error. The chain is built from TRBV4-3 and TRBJ1-2; D is uncertain. Looked up from germline, CDR1 is LGHNA and CDR2 is YSLEER. The CDR3 runs 15 residues. The CDR3 bases are TGCACCAGCAGCCAAGATCCCCTGGTGACCTATGGCTACACCTTC. This translates into CTSSQDPLVTYGYTF.

This clonotype was counted between two and nine times. The rearrangement uses TRBV6-2 or TRBV6-3 and TRBJ2-7; 7 nucleotides align to TRBD1. There are 15 residues in the CDR3. J was trimmed by 3 bases and V by 1 base; bases with no gene match: 6. CDR1 is MNHEY, CDR2 SVGEGT, per germline. CDR3 amino acids: CASSYLTGMIYEQYF. CDR3 sequence (DNA): TGTGCCAGCAGTTACTTGACAGGGATGATCTACGAGCAGTACTTC.

V is TRBV24-1 and J is TRBJ2-1, with D possibly TRBD2 on 6 matching bases. Germline values: CDR1 KGHDR, CDR2 SFDVKD. Trimming took off 3 bases at V and 6 bases at J, with 11 bases between the two ends. The CDR3 runs 14 residues. CDR3 region: CATSDGGGINEQFF. In DNA, the CDR3 is TGTGCCACCAGTGATGGGGGAGGTATCAATGAGCAGTTCTTC.

The V and J genes are TRBV30 and TRBJ1-4, with TRBD1 as a possible D gene (6 bases). V was cut by 1 base and J by 7 bases, with 16 bases left in between. Looked up from germline, CDR1 is GTSNPN and CDR2 is SVGIG (reference sequence). The CDR3 is 15 amino acids. CDR3 loop: CAWSAGTQGGEKLFF. The CDR3 nucleotides are TGTGCCTGGAGTGCCGGAACACAAGGGGGTGAAAAACTGTTTTTT.

The chain employs TRBV27 and TRBJ2-3; D remains ambiguous. The CDR3 runs to 17 residues. Germline assignment: CDR1 MNHEY and CDR2 SMNVEV (reference sequence). V was shortened by 5 bases and J by 4 bases, with 22 bases between the two germline ends. This chain's CDR3 is CASSLRPTSLGADTQYF. CDR3 bases: TGTGCCAGCAGTCTCCGCCCGACGAGCTTGGGTGCAGATACGCAGTATTTT.

This clonotype was counted ten times or more. The CDR3 nucleotides are TGCAGTGCCGCCTTGAAGGGGGCTGAAGGCTACACCTTC. Its protein product is CSAALKGAEGYTF. This chain connects TRBV20-1 to TRBJ1-2; 7 bases are a match to TRBD1. The CDR3 runs 13 residues. With 6 bases clipped from V and 8 bases from J, the junction kept 12 bases outside the gene matches. Germline CDR1 is DFQATT and CDR2 is SNEGSKA (reference sequence).

In this sample, this clonotype turned up many times. The genes are TRBV12-3 or TRBV12-4 and TRBJ2-7, with 7 positions matching TRBD2. CDR3 length: 13 residues. V trimming: 6 bases; J trimming: 1 base; junction bases outside the gene matches: 3. In DNA, the CDR3 is TGTGCCAGCAGGCCGGGGGGATCCTACGAGCAGTACTTC. It specifies CASRPGGSYEQYF.

This clonotype was counted a few times. The chain recombines TRBV4-3 with TRBJ2-6; TRBD1 agrees at 9 bases. Trimming removed 0 bases from V and 2 bases from J; junction bases left unmatched: 14. CDR1 LGHNA and CDR2 YSLEER come from the germline V gene. The CDR3 length is 21 residues. The CDR3 spells CASSQEARRDRVLPGANVLTF. In DNA form, the CDR3 reads TGCGCCAGCAGCCAAGAGGCACGCCGGGACAGGGTTTTGCCTGGGGCCAACGTCCTGACTTTC.

This sequence joins TRBV20-1 and TRBJ1-6; 8 nucleotides align to TRBD1. With 3 bases clipped from V and 14 bases from J, the junction kept 9 bases outside the gene matches. The CDR3 contains 13 residues. Germline V gene data show CDR1 as DFQATT and CDR2 as SNEGSKA (reference sequence). The CDR3 is CSASNRGDGALHF. CDR3 DNA sequence: TGCAGTGCTAGCAACAGGGGGGACGGGGCCCTCCACTTT.